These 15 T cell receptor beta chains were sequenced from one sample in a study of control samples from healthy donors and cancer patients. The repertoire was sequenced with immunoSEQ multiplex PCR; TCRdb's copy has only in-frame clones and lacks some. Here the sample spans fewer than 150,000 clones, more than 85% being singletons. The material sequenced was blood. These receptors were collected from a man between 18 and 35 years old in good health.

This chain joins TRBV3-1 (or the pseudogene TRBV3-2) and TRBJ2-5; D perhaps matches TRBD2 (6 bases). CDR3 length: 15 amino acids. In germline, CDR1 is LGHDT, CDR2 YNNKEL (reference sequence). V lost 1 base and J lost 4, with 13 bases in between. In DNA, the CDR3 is TGTGCCAGCAGCCAAGGGCCAGGGAGGTCAGAGACCCAGTACTTC. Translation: CASSQGPGRSETQYF.

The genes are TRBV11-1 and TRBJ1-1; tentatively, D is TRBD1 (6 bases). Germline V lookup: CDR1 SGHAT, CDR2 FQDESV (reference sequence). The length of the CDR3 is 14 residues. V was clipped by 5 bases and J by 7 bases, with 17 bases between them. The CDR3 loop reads CASSPAGGHSEAFF. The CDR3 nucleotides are TGTGCCAGCAGCCCAGCGGGGGGGCACAGTGAAGCTTTCTTT.

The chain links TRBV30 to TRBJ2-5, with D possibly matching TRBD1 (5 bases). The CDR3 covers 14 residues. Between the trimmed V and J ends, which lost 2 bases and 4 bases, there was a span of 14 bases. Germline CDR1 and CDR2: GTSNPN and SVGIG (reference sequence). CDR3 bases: TGTGCCTGGAGTCCCGCCCCCCAGGGAGAGACCCAGTACTTC. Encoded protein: CAWSPAPQGETQYF. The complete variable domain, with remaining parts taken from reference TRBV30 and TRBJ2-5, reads SQTIHQWPATLVQPVGSPLSLECTVEGTSNPNLYWYRQAAGRGLQLLFYSVGIGQISSEVPQNLSASRPQDRQFILSSKKLLLSDSGFYLCAWSPAPQGETQYFGPGTRLLVL.

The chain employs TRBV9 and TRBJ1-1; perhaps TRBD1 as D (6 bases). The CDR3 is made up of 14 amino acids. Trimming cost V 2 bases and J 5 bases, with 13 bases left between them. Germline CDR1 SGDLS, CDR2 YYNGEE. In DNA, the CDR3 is TGTGCCAGCAGCGTGCCTGGAGGGGGGACTGAAGCTTTCTTT. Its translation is CASSVPGGGTEAFF.

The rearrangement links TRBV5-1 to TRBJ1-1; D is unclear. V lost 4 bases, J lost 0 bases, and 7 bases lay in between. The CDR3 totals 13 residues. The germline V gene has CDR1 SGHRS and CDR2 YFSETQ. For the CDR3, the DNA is TGCGCCAGCAGCCCGTTTATGAACACTGAAGCTTTCTTT. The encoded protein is CASSPFMNTEAFF.

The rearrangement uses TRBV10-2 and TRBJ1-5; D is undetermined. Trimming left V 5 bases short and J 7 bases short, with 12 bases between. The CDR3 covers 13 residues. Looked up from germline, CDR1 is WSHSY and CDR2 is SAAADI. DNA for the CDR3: TGCGCCAGCAGTCCTTCAGTCGGACAGCCCCAGCATTTT. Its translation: CASSPSVGQPQHF.

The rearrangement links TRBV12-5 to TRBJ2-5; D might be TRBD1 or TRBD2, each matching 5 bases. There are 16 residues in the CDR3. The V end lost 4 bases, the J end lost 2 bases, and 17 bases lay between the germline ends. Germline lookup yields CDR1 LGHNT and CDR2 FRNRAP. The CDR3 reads CASGSWGISVQETQYF. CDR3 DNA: TGTGCTAGTGGTTCGTGGGGGATATCAGTACAAGAGACCCAGTACTTC.

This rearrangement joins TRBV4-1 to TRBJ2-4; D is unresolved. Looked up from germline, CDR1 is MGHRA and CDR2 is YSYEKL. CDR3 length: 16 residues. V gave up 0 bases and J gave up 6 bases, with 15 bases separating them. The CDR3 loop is CASSQDRSAERNIQYF. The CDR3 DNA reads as TGCGCCAGCAGCCAAGACCGGTCGGCCGAAAGAAACATTCAGTACTTC.

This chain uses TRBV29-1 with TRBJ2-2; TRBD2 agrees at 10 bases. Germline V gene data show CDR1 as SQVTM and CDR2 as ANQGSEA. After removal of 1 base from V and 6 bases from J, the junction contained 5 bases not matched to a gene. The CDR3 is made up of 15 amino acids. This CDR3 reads CSVEVPLAGAGELFF. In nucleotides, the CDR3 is TGCAGCGTTGAAGTTCCCCTAGCGGGGGCCGGGGAGCTGTTTTTT.

The CDR3 bases are TGTGCCAGCTCACCAATGGGGCCTAATGAAAAACTGTTTTTT. Translation gives CASSPMGPNEKLFF. The chain uses TRBV18 and TRBJ1-4, with a tentative D call TRBD1 (5 bases). The CDR3 totals 14 residues. CDR1 and CDR2 from the germline V gene are KGHSH and LQKENI. The V end lost 2 bases, the J end lost 3 bases, and 7 bases lay between the germline ends.

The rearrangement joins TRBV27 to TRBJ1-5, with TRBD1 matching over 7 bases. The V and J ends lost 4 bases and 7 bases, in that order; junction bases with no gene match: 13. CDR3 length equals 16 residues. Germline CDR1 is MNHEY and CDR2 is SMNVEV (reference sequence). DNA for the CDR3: TGTGCCAGCAGTTCCTACAGGGGATCGGGAGGGCAGCCCCAGCATTTT. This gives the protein CASSSYRGSGGQPQHF.

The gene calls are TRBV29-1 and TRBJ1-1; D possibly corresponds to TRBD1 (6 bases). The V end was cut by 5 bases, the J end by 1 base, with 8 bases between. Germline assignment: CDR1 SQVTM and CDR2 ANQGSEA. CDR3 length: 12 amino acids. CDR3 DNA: TGCAGCGTTCTGGGGGCGAACACTGAAGCTTTCTTT. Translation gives CSVLGANTEAFF.

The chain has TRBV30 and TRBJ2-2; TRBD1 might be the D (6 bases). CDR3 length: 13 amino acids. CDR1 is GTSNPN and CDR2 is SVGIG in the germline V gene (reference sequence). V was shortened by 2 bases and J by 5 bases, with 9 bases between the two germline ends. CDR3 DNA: TGTGCCTGGAGTTTACAGGGAACCGGGGAGCTGTTTTTT. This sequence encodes CAWSLQGTGELFF.

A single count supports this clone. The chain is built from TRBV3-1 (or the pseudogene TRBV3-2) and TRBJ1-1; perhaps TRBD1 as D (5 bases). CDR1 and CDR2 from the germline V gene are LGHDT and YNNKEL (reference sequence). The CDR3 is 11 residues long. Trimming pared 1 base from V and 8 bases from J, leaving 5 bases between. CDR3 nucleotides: TGTGCCAGCAGCCAAGGGACAGAAGCTTTCTTT. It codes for CASSQGTEAFF.

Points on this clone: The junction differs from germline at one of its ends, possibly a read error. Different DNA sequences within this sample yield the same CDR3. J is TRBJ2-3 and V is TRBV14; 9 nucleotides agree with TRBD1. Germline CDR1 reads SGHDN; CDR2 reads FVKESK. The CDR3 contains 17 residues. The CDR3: CASSQVLGTGPTDTQYF. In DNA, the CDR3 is TGCGCCAGCAGCCAAGTTCTCGGGACAGGGCCCACAGATACGCAGTATTTT.